The following is a TCR beta chain sequence with its context. Its antigen is currently unknown. The data originate from a study of shared clonotypes between healthy human individuals. Study overall: CD4 naive and CD4 memory each took three plates per donor, while CD8 naive took two and CD8 memory one.

Notes on the study in general: Researchers sampled blood only, noting tissue repertoires likely differ.

Terminally differentiated effector memory CD45RA+ cells were left out of the naive CD8 fraction, which was CD45RO-negative and positively selected for CCR7. Source study methods: Filtering differed, since immunoSEQ gave only junction sequences and no quality scores. Repertoires were generated with immunoSEQ multiplex PCR, while TCRdb's copy carries only in-frame clones and drops some. Clonal size and the V and J genes are those of that table, whereas D and trimming came from the DNA. The table records some 580,000 clones, roughly 98% of them present only once. Germline V gives CDR1 SQVTM, CDR2 ANQGSEA. V shed 7 bases, J shed 5 bases, and the junction held 8 bases outside the gene matches. CDR3 length equals 12 residues.

The rearrangement links TRBV29-1 to TRBJ2-7; 7 positions agree with TRBD2. Input material: naive CD8+ T cells sorted from blood. The receptor was isolated from a man aged 25 to 40 in good health. CDR3 nucleotides: TGCAGCGCCGAAGGCCTAGCGGACGAGCAGTACTTC. This translates into CSAEGLADEQYF.